Sequencing of this T cell receptor (beta chain) was carried out in a study of blood T cell repertoires in COVID-19. Produced via immunoSEQ multiplex PCR; TCRdb's table is partial and in-frame only. This sample carries 130,000 to 150,000 clones, over 70% of them seen once, and the ten largest clones take about 11%. V was clipped by 1 base and J by 0 bases; unmatched bases: 9. CDR1 and CDR2 (germline): MDHEN, SYDVKM. The CDR3 has 18 residues. The sequence came from a man between 60 and 75 years old who had recovered from COVID-19. This chain links TRBV28 with TRBJ2-7; 10 bases agree with TRBD1. The sequenced material came from PBMCs or T cells enriched from blood (not recorded which). DNA for the CDR3: TGTGCCAGCAGTTTATCCATAGGAAGGACAGGGGGCTCCTACGAGCAGTACTTC. Its translation: CASSLSIGRTGGSYEQYF.